Sequencing of this TCR beta chain was carried out in a study of cytomegalovirus exposure and HLA in healthy donors. Whole-study findings and limits: The study assumed roughly uniform donor sequencing depth for presence/absence analyses.

PCR amplification relied on 60 Vbeta primers (plus 13 Jbeta primers). Clones were read by immunoSEQ multiplex PCR, and TCRdb kept only the in-frame ones, dropping some. Among about 130,000 clones listed, under 75% were seen once. The CDR3 spans 18 residues. Germline assignment: CDR1 SGHAT and CDR2 FQNNGV. V lost 2 bases, J lost 1 base, and 13 bases stayed unmatched. A remark on this clone: Its antigen is not known.

The J gene is TRBJ1-1, the V gene TRBV11-2; 7 nucleotides align to TRBD1. The source material was PBMCs. The TCR comes from a woman between 40 and 50 years old in good health and CMV-seronegative. The CDR3: CASSLQPMTGITNTEAFF. As DNA, the CDR3 is TGTGCCAGCAGCTTACAGCCGATGACAGGGATCACGAACACTGAAGCTTTCTTT.